This T cell receptor (beta chain) stems from a study of blood T cell repertoires in COVID-19. Study background: The United States, Italy and Spain were the sources of the acute and convalescent COVID-19 samples. PBMCs, B-cell-depleted T cells, or T cells provided the cDNA or gDNA that made up the material.

Original data processing: From reference gene primer amplification, estimates of nucleated cell counts were derived. The assay was immunoSEQ multiplex PCR, and TCRdb's table has in-frame clones only and misses some. That table is the source of V, J and clone size, and D and trimming were worked out from the DNA. The data contain roughly 48,000 clones, 89% of them singletons. The J segment lost 2 bases and the V segment lost 0 bases, leaving 10 bases of the junction unmatched. Germline V gene sequence: CDR1 SGHDN, CDR2 FVKESK. The CDR3 is 18 amino acids. This chain uses TRBV14 with TRBJ2-3, with 8 bases fitting TRBD2. Sequencing was carried out using peripheral blood. The sequence was collected from an elderly woman with acute or convalescent COVID-19. For the CDR3, the DNA is TGTGCCAGCAGCCAAGATAGGGGAACTAGCGGCGACACAGATACGCAGTATTTT. Translating it yields CASSQDRGTSGDTDTQYF.